A selection of T cell receptor beta chains follows, all from one sample in a study of T-cell memory formation after mild COVID-19. TCRdb used MiXCR to reprocess the 5' RACE reads, holding one entry per CDR3 protein. Of more than 75,000 distinct CDR3 sequences in the sample, around 13% were seen once. Sequences were obtained from PBMCs or a T cell subset sorted from them (not recorded which). Receptors originate from an adult woman who had mild COVID-19 (a few samples of this study predate the infection). Cell type and time point are not known. Each CDR3 is given with its conserved first and last residue. A D gene is named only where the DNA matches it firmly. The size field is filled for only some rows; it gives once, few, many or a size class.

TRBV7-6	-	-	TRBJ2-5	TGTGCCAGCAGCTTAGAGGGCTTACAAGAGACCCAGTACTTC	CASSLEGLQETQYF
TRBV12-3/TRBV12-4	-	-	TRBJ2-3	TGTGCCAGCAGTGATGGGACGGAGTCTTTCACAGATACGCAGTATTTT	CASSDGTESFTDTQYF
TRBV7-9	-	-	TRBJ1-3	TGTGCCAGCAGCTGGACAGCCTCTGGAAACACCATATATTTT	CASSWTASGNTIYF
TRBV7-6	TRBD1	-	TRBJ1-5	TGTGCCAGCAGCCTGGACAGGGACGACCCCCAGCATTTT	CASSLDRDDPQHF
TRBV27	TRBD1	few	TRBJ2-2	TGTGCCAGCGCGCTGGCCTTAAGCAGGGGGCGTACCGGGGAGCTGTTTTTT	CASALALSRGRTGELFF
TRBV20-1	-	many	TRBJ2-1	TGCAGTGCCCCTCCTACGGGGGCCAGGAATGAGCAGTTCTTC	CSAPPTGARNEQFF
TRBV24-1	-	-	TRBJ2-7	TGTGCCACCAGTGAGCAGGGCTCCTACGAGCAGTACTTC	CATSEQGSYEQYF
TRBV24-1	TRBD2	many	TRBJ2-3	TGTGCCACCAGTGATAAGCGGGGGTGGGAAGATACGCAGTATTTT	CATSDKRGWEDTQYF
TRBV13	TRBD2	few	TRBJ2-5	TGTGCCAGCAGCGTAGGACTAGAAGAGACCCAGTACTTC	CASSVGLEETQYF
TRBV2	TRBD2	-	TRBJ2-7	TGTGCCAGCAGTGAAGAGACTAGCGGGATCTACTCCTACGAGCAGTACTTC	CASSEETSGIYSYEQYF
TRBV12-3/TRBV12-4	TRBD1	few	TRBJ1-1	TGTGCCAGCAGTTTACACCAGACAGGGCTCTACCCTGAAGCTTTCTTT	CASSLHQTGLYPEAFF
TRBV12-3/TRBV12-4	TRBD2	few	TRBJ2-5	TGTGCCAGCAGTTTACCCGCCCTAGCGGGAGGTCGCCAGTACTTC	CASSLPALAGGRQYF
TRBV5-1	-	few	TRBJ2-3	TGCGCCAGCAGCTTGGCCAGGGGGGGGACACCTCCCGTGGCAGATACGCAGTATTTT	CASSLARGGTPPVADTQYF
TRBV15	-	-	TRBJ2-3	TGTGCCACCAGCAGAGCGCAGGCAGCCGCAGATACGCAGTATTTT	CATSRAQAAADTQYF
TRBV11-2	TRBD1	many	TRBJ2-7	TGTGCCAGCAGCTGGACCGGACAGGGTTCCTACGAGCAGTACTTC	CASSWTGQGSYEQYF
TRBV24-1	TRBD2	many	TRBJ2-1	TGTGCCACCAGTGATCCGGGACTAGCGGGAGTTGAGCAGTTCTTC	CATSDPGLAGVEQFF
TRBV7-3	-	-	TRBJ2-7	TGTGCCAGCAGCCAAGGGTTAGGGGCGTACGAGCAGTACTTC	CASSQGLGAYEQYF
TRBV5-6	TRBD2	-	TRBJ2-3	TGTGCCAGCAGCTTGGCCTGGACTAGCGATGGCACAGATACGCAGTATTTT	CASSLAWTSDGTDTQYF
TRBV20-1	TRBD1	many	TRBJ2-7	TGCAGTGCCCCGGGACAGGGGGCCTACGAGCAGTACTTC	CSAPGQGAYEQYF
TRBV4-2	TRBD2	few	TRBJ2-1	TGTGCCAGCAGCCAGTCCGGGACTAGCGGGAGAGTGATCTACAATGAGCAGTTCTTC	CASSQSGTSGRVIYNEQFF
TRBV11-2	TRBD2	-	TRBJ2-1	TGTGCCAGCAGCTTAGGAGTGACTAGCGGGAGAAGCAATGAGCAGTTCTTC	CASSLGVTSGRSNEQFF
TRBV5-1	-	-	TRBJ2-2	TGCGCCAGCAGCTTGGACGTTGCCGGGGAGCTGTTTTTT	CASSLDVAGELFF
TRBV7-8	TRBD2	few	TRBJ2-7	TGTGCCAGCAGCTTCGTGAGGGAGGGGATCTACGAGCAGTACTTC	CASSFVREGIYEQYF
TRBV9	TRBD2	few	TRBJ2-3	TGTGCCAGCAGCTCCATACCCCCACGACTAGCGGGAACAGATACGCAGTATTTT	CASSSIPPRLAGTDTQYF
TRBV21-1	-	few	TRBJ1-5	TGTGCCAGCAGCAAAAGATCGCCCGGGGAACAGTTGGGCGGCAATCAGCCCCAGCATTTT	CASSKRSPGEQLGGNQPQHF
TRBV7-9	-	few	TRBJ2-3	TGTGCCAGCAGCTTAAGGTCCCGAGACAGTCCCACAGATACGCAGTATTTT	CASSLRSRDSPTDTQYF
TRBV24-1	-	-	TRBJ1-1	TGTGCCACCAACCACCACAGGGTAAGGACTGAAGCTTTCTTT	CATNHHRVRTEAFF
TRBV9	TRBD1	-	TRBJ1-2	TGTGCCAGCAGCGTAGCTGACAGGGGCACTGAAGGCTACACCTTC	CASSVADRGTEGYTF
TRBV29-1	TRBD2	few	TRBJ2-1	TGCAGCTCTATTGGACTAGCGGGAGGAATTTCCTACAATGAGCAGTTCTTC	CSSIGLAGGISYNEQFF
TRBV4-3	TRBD2	-	TRBJ2-5	TGCGCCAGCAGCCAAGGGCCCCCTAACTCTAGCGGGGAAGAGACCCAGTACTTC	CASSQGPPNSSGEETQYF
TRBV20-1	-	-	TRBJ2-7	TGCAGTGCTAGAGACTGGAGCTACGAGCAGTACTTC	CSARDWSYEQYF
TRBV6-5	TRBD1	-	TRBJ1-2	TGTGCCAGCAGTTGGGCAGGGGGCGATGATTATGGCTACACCTTC	CASSWAGGDDYGYTF
TRBV7-9	TRBD2	few	TRBJ2-1	TGTGCCAGCAGCTCACGTAACGGACTAGCGGGAGGCCTCTACAATGAGCAGTTCTTC	CASSSRNGLAGGLYNEQFF
TRBV4-2	-	-	TRBJ1-1	TGTGCCAGCAGCCACGGAACAGGGAATCATGCCGAAGCTTTCTTT	CASSHGTGNHAEAFF
TRBV12-3/TRBV12-4	TRBD1	-	TRBJ2-7	TGTGCCAGCACCCGGACAGGGTCGGGCTCCTACGAGCAGTACTTC	CASTRTGSGSYEQYF
TRBV12-3/TRBV12-4	-	-	TRBJ1-1	TGTGCCAGCAGTTTGGGAGTGGCTGAAGCTTTCTTT	CASSLGVAEAFF
TRBV27	TRBD2	-	TRBJ2-3	TGTGCCAGCAGTTCCGGGACTAGCGGGAGTACAGATACGCAGTATTTT	CASSSGTSGSTDTQYF
TRBV12-3/TRBV12-4	-	-	TRBJ2-7	TGTGCCAGCAGTCCCGCGACAGGATTGTACGAGCAGTACTTC	CASSPATGLYEQYF
TRBV29-1	-	few	TRBJ1-4	TGCAGCGTCAGGGTTTGGGAAAAACTGTTTTTT	CSVRVWEKLFF
TRBV7-2	-	-	TRBJ2-1	TGTGCCAGCAGCTTCTATAAGGGACCCTACAATGAGCAGTTCTTC	CASSFYKGPYNEQFF
TRBV9	-	few	TRBJ1-2	TGTGCCAGCAGCGTAGGTGGGGTCTCAGAGGATGGCTACACCTTC	CASSVGGVSEDGYTF
TRBV27	TRBD1	-	TRBJ1-3	TGTGCCAGCAGTTTCAGAAGGGACAGCCCTGGAAACACCATATATTTT	CASSFRRDSPGNTIYF
TRBV27	TRBD1	-	TRBJ1-2	TGTGCCAGCAGTTTAATCGCAGGGGGCGCCTATGGCTACACCTTC	CASSLIAGGAYGYTF
TRBV4-1	-	few	TRBJ1-4	TGCGCCAGCAGCCAAGATTTCTTAACAGTCAATAATGAAAAACTGTTTTTT	CASSQDFLTVNNEKLFF
TRBV5-5	-	-	TRBJ2-7	TGTGCCAGCAGCTTGGTGGGGAACGAGCAGTACTTC	CASSLVGNEQYF
TRBV21-1	-	few	TRBJ2-1	TGTGCCAGCAGCAACCACCCTGAGGGAGCAGGGGCCACCCTGCCCTACAATGAGCAGTTCTTC	CASSNHPEGAGATLPYNEQFF
TRBV4-1	-	few	TRBJ2-3	TGCGCCAGCAGCAGGGGGGGGTCAGATACGCAGTATTTT	CASSRGGSDTQYF
TRBV7-3	-	-	TRBJ2-1	TGTGCCAGCAGCTTCACTGGGTACAATGAGCAGTTCTTC	CASSFTGYNEQFF
TRBV5-1	-	many	TRBJ2-7	TGCGCCAGCAGCTTCGCCAGGGGCGAAATTTCCTACGAGCAGTACTTC	CASSFARGEISYEQYF
TRBV4-1	-	many	TRBJ1-5	TGCGCCAGCAGCCAAGATCCGGACGCACCTCCTCAGGGGAATCAGCCCCAGCATTTT	CASSQDPDAPPQGNQPQHF
TRBV9	-	few	TRBJ2-7	TGTGCCAGCAGCTCCATAGGGGCGCCCTACGAGCAGTACTTC	CASSSIGAPYEQYF
TRBV6-5	TRBD2	-	TRBJ2-1	TGTGCCAGCAGTTACTACGGTAGCGGGAGGGGTAATCAATTTTACAATGAGCAGTTCTTC	CASSYYGSGRGNQFYNEQFF